This TCR beta chain was sequenced in a study of technical replicates of blood from several donors listed by TCRdb under 2017. The library was produced with the immunoSEQ multiplex PCR assay. TCRdb obtained this table from immuneACCESS and retained in-frame rearrangements with V and J assigned. These tables miss some clones; where compared with another copy, unresolved V genes account for less than half of the shortfall, and the remainder is unexplained. This sample lists 70,000 to 95,000 clones; 90% to 95% were detected once. Roughly 0.26% of the sample lies in the top ten. This clone was counted between two and nine times. The clone's antigen remains unknown. Base quality data are lacking; no much larger clone is found one base away. From a lookup of the germline V gene (reference sequence), CDR1 and CDR2 are SGHKS and YYEKEE. There are 14 amino acids in the CDR3, from cysteine to phenylalanine inclusive. Only the CDR3 DNA is retained, 42 bases long and in frame from the first base. Trimming accounts for 0 bases at V and 4 bases at J, while the number of junction bases matched to no gene is 4.

This TCR derives from a human donor in good health. Sequenced input: T cells isolated from PBMCs. Rearrangement joined TRBV5-5 to TRBJ2-7, with 7 junctional bases fitting TRBD1. The CDR3 in this case is CASSLDVQGYEQYF. The base sequence is TGTGCCAGCAGCTTGGATGTACAGGGGTACGAGCAGTACTTC.